This T cell receptor beta chain comes out of a study of blood T cell repertoires in COVID-19. Study context: PBMCs, B-cell-depleted T cells, or T cells were the source of the cDNA or gDNA that made up the material.

The CDR3 has 15 residues. Between the trimmed V and J ends, which lost 5 bases and 3 bases, there was a span of 14 bases. Germline values: CDR1 MNHEY, CDR2 SMNVEV (reference sequence). Participant age was roughly 18 to 100 years, and participants resided in fewer than 30 US areas. Sequencing was performed with immunoSEQ multiplex PCR; in TCRdb, only in-frame clones are kept and a portion is missing. The table lists about 220,000 clones, approximately 83% of them singletons. The receptor was isolated from a woman in her forties or fifties who had been exposed to COVID-19. The sequenced sample was PBMCs or T cells enriched from blood (not recorded which). This chain joins TRBV27 and TRBJ2-1, with D tentatively TRBD2 (7 bases). CDR3 bases: TGTGCCAGCAGTGCAGTAGGGGGGGACTACAATGAGCAGTTCTTC. This sequence encodes CASSAVGGDYNEQFF.